Presented here are 31 T cell receptor beta chains from one specimen sequenced in a study of T-cell memory formation after mild COVID-19. One entry per CDR3 protein results from TCRdb running MiXCR on the 5' RACE reads. The data contain hundreds of thousands of distinct CDR3 sequences, less than 25% of them singletons. The sequenced sample consisted of PBMCs or a T cell subset sorted from them (not recorded which). These receptors all stem from an adult woman who had mild COVID-19 (a few samples of this study predate the infection). Cell type and time point are not known.

This sequence joins TRBV27 and TRBJ2-7; D unclear. This CDR3 has 14 amino acids. V lost 0 bases to trimming and J lost 2 bases, with 8 bases between them. The germline CDR1 and CDR2 sequences are MNHEY and SMNVEV (reference sequence). The CDR3 sequence: CASSLSSVTYEQYF. The CDR3, as DNA: TGTGCCAGCAGTTTATCGAGCGTTACCTACGAGCAGTACTTC.

The table lists this clonotype with a few counts. V and J are TRBV29-1 and TRBJ2-2; 8 nucleotides agree with TRBD1. The junction had 4 bases not matched to a gene; V was cut back by 7 bases and J by 3 bases. Germline loops: CDR1 SQVTM, CDR2 ANQGSEA. CDR3 size: 13 residues. The CDR3 region has the DNA TGCAGCGCTGGGACAGGAGACACCGGGGAGCTGTTTTTT. Amino acid sequence: CSAGTGDTGELFF.

J is TRBJ1-4 and V is TRBV28; D unclear. CDR1 is MDHEN, CDR2 SYDVKM, per germline. V was cut by 8 bases and J by 0 bases, with 4 bases left in between. There are 12 residues in the CDR3. CDR3: CASGATNEKLFF. The DNA of the CDR3 is TGTGCCAGCGGAGCAACTAATGAAAAACTGTTTTTT. The complete variable domain, with remaining parts taken from reference TRBV28 and TRBJ1-4, reads DVKVTQSSRYLVKRTGEKVFLECVQDMDHENMFWYRQDPGLGLRLIYFSYDVKMKEKGDIPEGYSVSREKKERFSLILESASTNQTSMYLCASGATNEKLFFGSGTQLSVL.

This clonotype came up a few times. The V call is TRBV7-2, the J call TRBJ2-7, with 8 bases identical to TRBD2. The V and J ends lost 0 bases and 5 bases, in that order; junction bases with no gene match: 9. Germline lookup yields CDR1 SGHTA and CDR2 FQGNSA. The length of the CDR3 is 16 residues. DNA of the CDR3: TGTGCCAGCAGCTTAGCATCCGGGACTAGTCGCCACGAGCAGTACTTC. Protein: CASSLASGTSRHEQYF.

This clonotype was seen a few times. V gene TRBV5-1 combines with J gene TRBJ2-1; the match to TRBD2 covers 14 bases. With V trimmed by 2 bases and J by 9 bases, 7 bases remained unmatched. The CDR3 has 16 residues. Germline CDR1 is SGHRS and CDR2 is YFSETQ. As DNA, the CDR3 is TGCGCCAGCAGCTTACCAGGGACTAGCGGGGGAGTTGAGCAGTTCTTC. Translating it yields CASSLPGTSGGVEQFF.

This clonotype turned up a few times. The chain combines TRBV15 with TRBJ2-5; D is ambiguous. Germline V gene sequence: CDR1 LNHNV, CDR2 YYDKDF (reference sequence). This CDR3 comprises 13 residues. Trimming took 2 bases from V and 5 from J, leaving 9 bases between them. This chain's CDR3 is CATSRNSDETQYF. The DNA of the CDR3 is TGTGCCACCAGCAGAAATTCCGATGAGACCCAGTACTTC.

CDR3 residues: CASSQIQGNTGELFF. The CDR3 bases are TGCGCCAGCAGCCAAATACAGGGGAACACCGGGGAGCTGTTTTTT. The chain combines TRBV5-1 with TRBJ2-2; the D gene is possibly TRBD1 (6 bases). There are 15 residues in the CDR3. Looked up from germline, CDR1 is SGHRS and CDR2 is YFSETQ. Deletions cut 4 bases from V and 1 base from J, with 11 bases between.

The gene calls are TRBV12-3 or TRBV12-4 and TRBJ1-1; 10 bases fit TRBD1. V shed 6 bases and J 3 bases; nucleotides not matched to a gene: 4. The CDR3 runs to 14 residues. The CDR3 loop is CASRGDRGYTEAFF. The CDR3 DNA reads TGTGCCAGCAGGGGGGACAGGGGTTACACTGAAGCTTTCTTT.

This clonotype was seen a handful of times. The rearrangement links TRBV5-1 to TRBJ1-4; TRBD1 might be the D (5 bases). The CDR3 has 16 amino acids. Germline assignment: CDR1 SGHRS and CDR2 YFSETQ. Between the trimmed V and J ends, which lost 0 bases and 7 bases, there was a span of 16 bases. CDR3 residues: CASSLALGEGGEKLFF. CDR3 in DNA: TGCGCCAGCAGCTTGGCGTTGGGGGAAGGAGGTGAAAAACTGTTTTTT.

Many counts were recorded for this clonotype. V and J are TRBV20-1 and TRBJ2-2, with 8 bases that match TRBD2. In germline, CDR1 is DFQATT, CDR2 SNEGSKA (reference sequence). Trimming removed 5 bases from V and 1 base from J; junction bases left unmatched: 3. CDR3 length: 14 residues. The chain's CDR3 is CSAGSGGNTGELFF. CDR3 bases: TGCAGTGCTGGGAGCGGGGGGAACACCGGGGAGCTGTTTTTT.

The chain has TRBV5-1 and TRBJ2-1; 7 nucleotides agree with TRBD2. Per the germline V gene, CDR1 is SGHRS and CDR2 is YFSETQ. This CDR3 is built from 14 residues. The V segment lost 3 bases and the J segment 7 bases; nucleotides outside the gene matches: 7. For the CDR3, the DNA is TGCGCCAGCAGCTCGCCGGGACTACAAAATGAGCAGTTCTTC. As protein: CASSSPGLQNEQFF.

This clonotype was observed a handful of times. The CDR3 sequence: CASTLQSNEQFF. In nucleotides, the CDR3 is TGTGCCAGTACACTACAGTCGAATGAGCAGTTCTTC. The rearrangement uses TRBV7-9 and TRBJ2-1; unclear D gene. The germline V and J ends were trimmed by 9 bases and 7 bases, with 13 bases remaining between them. CDR1 and CDR2 (germline): SEHNR, FQNEAQ (reference sequence). The CDR3 is 12 amino acids.

This clonotype was counted only a few times. The chain carries TRBV5-6 and TRBJ2-3; 8 nucleotides align to TRBD2. J lost 4 bases, V lost 1 base, and 5 bases had no gene match. There are 15 residues in the CDR3. From germline, CDR1 is SGHDT and CDR2 YYEEEE. The DNA for the CDR3 is TGTGCCAGCAGCTTGAAGGCGGGGGGCGCAGATACGCAGTATTTT. Protein: CASSLKAGGADTQYF.

Ten or more counts support this clonotype. The CDR3 DNA is TGTGCCAGCAGCTTAGGGGGGACAGGAGGAGAGACCCAGTACTTC. Amino acids: CASSLGGTGGETQYF. V is TRBV7-9 and J is TRBJ2-5, with 8 bases lining up with TRBD1. This CDR3 has 15 amino acids. Germline V gene data show CDR1 as SEHNR and CDR2 as FQNEAQ (reference sequence). V trimming: 1 base; J trimming: 4 bases; junction bases outside the gene matches: 5.

The chain is built from TRBV24-1 and TRBJ2-1, with 7 bases that match TRBD1. CDR3 length equals 16 residues. The ends lost 3 bases at V and 9 bases at J; junction bases unmatched: 13. Germline V CDR1 and CDR2: KGHDR, SFDVKD. CDR3 region: CATSDPRGDRLTEQFF. CDR3 sequence (DNA): TGTGCCACCAGTGATCCCCGTGGGGACAGATTAACTGAGCAGTTCTTC.

This clonotype has only a few counts. The CDR3 nucleotides are TGTGCCAGCAGTCCGACAGGGTTGAATCAGCCCCAGCATTTT. This gives the protein CASSPTGLNQPQHF. The rearrangement uses TRBV12-3 or TRBV12-4 and TRBJ1-5, with TRBD1 matching 7 bases. The CDR3 is 14 residues long. The trim removed 5 bases at V and 4 bases at J, leaving 5 bases unmatched.

This clonotype showed up just a few times. V and J are TRBV7-9 and TRBJ2-7, with D perhaps matching TRBD2 (5 bases). Germline loops: CDR1 SEHNR, CDR2 FQNEAQ (reference sequence). Trimming removed 5 bases at V and 6 bases at J, with 14 bases between. This CDR3 is 13 amino acids long. The CDR3 nucleotides are TGTGCCAGCAGCCTGGGTAGTCGGGGCGAGCAGTACTTC. Its translation: CASSLGSRGEQYF.

V and J are TRBV29-1 and TRBJ2-3; possible D gene TRBD1, 6 bases. This CDR3 is 17 amino acids long. Germline-derived CDR1 and CDR2 are SQVTM and ANQGSEA. V lost 0 bases to trimming and J lost 5 bases, with 21 bases between them. Here the CDR3 DNA reads TGCAGCGTTGAAGATGGAGATCCCACAGGGTTCGGAGATACGCAGTATTTT. Protein sequence: CSVEDGDPTGFGDTQYF.

This clonotype was seen more than once but under ten times. The chain links TRBV7-2 to TRBJ2-7, with 7 bases matching TRBD2. Germline CDR1 SGHTA, CDR2 FQGNSA. The CDR3 is 16 amino acids. V lost 2 bases and J lost 3; bases outside the gene matches: 10. CDR3 loop: CASSLRGAAGDYEQYF. Written as DNA, the CDR3 is TGTGCCAGCAGCTTACGGGGTGCGGCGGGGGACTACGAGCAGTACTTC.

The chain combines TRBV7-2 with TRBJ2-1, with 7 bases lining up with TRBD1. The J segment lost 6 bases and the V segment lost 5 bases, leaving 10 bases of the junction unmatched. This CDR3 comprises 15 residues. CDR1 is SGHTA, CDR2 FQGNSA, per germline. As DNA, the CDR3 is TGTGCCAGCAGCATGAGGGGGCCGGGGCCCAATGAGCAGTTCTTC. Translating it yields CASSMRGPGPNEQFF.

The chain couples TRBV19 to TRBJ2-5, with unresolved D. The CDR3 length is 16 residues. The V and J ends lost 4 bases and 0 bases respectively, with 15 bases between them. Germline V CDR1 and CDR2: LNHDA, SQIVND (reference sequence). The CDR3 loop reads CASSNYRTLYQETQYF. CDR3 DNA sequence: TGTGCCAGTAGTAACTACCGCACGCTGTACCAAGAGACCCAGTACTTC.

This rearrangement joins TRBV7-2 to TRBJ2-1, with D unclear. CDR1 SGHTA and CDR2 FQGNSA come from the germline V gene. CDR3 length equals 15 residues. The V gene lost 0 bases and the J gene lost 6 bases, with 12 bases spanning the gap. Here the CDR3 DNA reads TGTGCCAGCAGCTTAGCAGGGTCCCCCGGCAATGAGCAGTTCTTC. This gives the protein CASSLAGSPGNEQFF.

The chain joins TRBV5-1 to TRBJ1-2; 7 bases line up with TRBD1. The CDR3 has 17 amino acids. CDR1 SGHRS and CDR2 YFSETQ come from the germline V gene. The V and J ends lost 4 bases and 2 bases, in that order; junction bases with no gene match: 14. CDR3 amino acids: CASSPGTANRGNYGYTF. DNA for the CDR3: TGCGCCAGCAGCCCAGGGACAGCCAATAGGGGCAACTATGGCTACACCTTC.

This clonotype has a handful of counts. The CDR3 DNA reads as TGCAGCGTTGAAATACCTACTCTAATGCGGCCCCAAGAGACCCAGTACTTC. Its protein is CSVEIPTLMRPQETQYF. The chain uses TRBV29-1 and TRBJ2-5; no firm D call. The germline V and J ends were trimmed by 2 bases and 1 base, with 20 bases remaining between them. The CDR3 totals 17 residues. The germline gives CDR1 SQVTM, CDR2 ANQGSEA.

The sample holds a few counts of this clonotype. The CDR3 loop reads CASSFLARGQGGEKLFF. CDR3 nucleotides: TGCGCCAGCAGCTTCTTAGCTCGCGGACAGGGGGGTGAAAAACTGTTTTTT. The V call is TRBV5-1, the J call TRBJ1-4; the match to TRBD1 covers 10 bases. CDR1 is SGHRS, CDR2 YFSETQ, per germline. V gave up 2 bases and J gave up 7 bases; unmatched junction bases: 11. The CDR3 loop spans 17 amino acids.

A few counts support this clonotype. The chain is built from TRBV14 and TRBJ2-2, with TRBD1 matching 8 bases. The V and J ends lost 3 bases and 1 base, in that order; junction bases with no gene match: 7. Germline loops: CDR1 SGHDN, CDR2 FVKESK. The CDR3 has 17 residues. CDR3 coding DNA: TGTGCCAGCAGCCATGGCGGACAGGGTGAGAACACCGGGGAGCTGTTTTTT. Translated, it gives CASSHGGQGENTGELFF.

There are many counts of this clonotype. This chain joins TRBV19 and TRBJ1-6, with 7 bases identical to TRBD1. This CDR3 has 16 amino acids. V dropped 11 bases and J dropped 0; count of bases not matched to a gene: 10. Germline V gives CDR1 LNHDA, CDR2 SQIVND (reference sequence). In nucleotides, the CDR3 is TGTGCCTCTTCGCCGGGACAGAGCTCCTATAATTCACCCCTCCACTTT. Translated: CASSPGQSSYNSPLHF.

This clonotype showed up just a few times. The chain has TRBV29-1 and TRBJ1-1; D gene uncertain. Trimming pared 2 bases from V and 0 bases from J, leaving 4 bases between. The CDR3 sequence is 12 residues long. Germline loops: CDR1 SQVTM, CDR2 ANQGSEA. The CDR3 sequence: CSVEYMNTEAFF. The CDR3, as DNA: TGCAGCGTTGAATACATGAACACTGAAGCTTTCTTT.

The chain employs TRBV12-3 or TRBV12-4 and TRBJ2-1; TRBD2 might be the D (5 bases). The CDR3 spans 13 residues. The V end was cut by 1 base, the J end by 9 bases, with 10 bases between. The CDR3 protein is CASSLDEGSEQFF. In DNA form, the CDR3 reads TGTGCCAGCAGTTTAGATGAGGGTTCTGAGCAGTTCTTC.

The chain recombines TRBV24-1 with TRBJ2-7, with D possibly TRBD2 on 6 matching bases. There are 18 residues in the CDR3. Looked up from germline, CDR1 is KGHDR and CDR2 is SFDVKD. V lost 11 bases to trimming and J lost 0 bases, with 28 bases between them. This CDR3 reads CAIRPPLWGLHSSYEQYF. The CDR3 DNA sequence: TGTGCCATCCGACCCCCTCTCTGGGGACTCCATAGCTCCTACGAGCAGTACTTC.

The CDR3 region has the DNA TGCAGCGTGTTCGGGGGGGCGGCGGTTAACACTGAAGCTTTCTTT. It translates to CSVFGGAAVNTEAFF. The chain is built from TRBV29-1 and TRBJ1-1; the D gene is possibly TRBD1 (6 bases). Trimming took 6 bases from V and 2 from J, leaving 19 bases between them. This CDR3 spans 15 amino acids. The germline V gene encodes CDR1 SQVTM and CDR2 ANQGSEA.